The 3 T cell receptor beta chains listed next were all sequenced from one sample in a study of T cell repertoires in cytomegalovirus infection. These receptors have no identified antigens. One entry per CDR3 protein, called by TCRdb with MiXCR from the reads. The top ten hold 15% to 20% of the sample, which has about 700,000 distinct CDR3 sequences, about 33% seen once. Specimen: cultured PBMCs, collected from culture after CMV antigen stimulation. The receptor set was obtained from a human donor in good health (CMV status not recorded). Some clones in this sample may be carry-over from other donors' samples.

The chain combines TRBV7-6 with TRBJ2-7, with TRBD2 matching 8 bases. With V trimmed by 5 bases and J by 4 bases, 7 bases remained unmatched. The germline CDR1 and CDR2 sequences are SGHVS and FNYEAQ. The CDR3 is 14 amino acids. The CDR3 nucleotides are TGTGCCAGCAGCACCGGGGGGGGTTTATACGAGCAGTACTTC. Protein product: CASSTGGGLYEQYF.

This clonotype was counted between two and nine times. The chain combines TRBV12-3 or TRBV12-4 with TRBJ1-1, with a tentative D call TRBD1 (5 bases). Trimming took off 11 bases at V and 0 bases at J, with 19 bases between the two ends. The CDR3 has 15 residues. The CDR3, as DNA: TGTGCCTCTTTCTCCTATGGGGGGATGAACACTGAAGCTTTCTTT. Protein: CASFSYGGMNTEAFF.

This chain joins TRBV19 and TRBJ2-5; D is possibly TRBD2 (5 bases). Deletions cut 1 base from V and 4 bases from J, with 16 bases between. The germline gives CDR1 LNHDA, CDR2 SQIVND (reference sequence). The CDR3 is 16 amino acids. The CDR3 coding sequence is TGTGCCAGTAGTATAGTTAGGTCCGGGGTCCGAGAGACCCAGTACTTC. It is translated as CASSIVRSGVRETQYF.